This T cell receptor (beta chain) was identified in a study of T cells after yellow fever vaccination. Across the study: Each low-cell-number fraction was prepared by means of SMART-Seq v4 Ultra Low Input. Study conclusions and caveats: Clones that expanded after primary vaccination mostly reappeared after the booster (96% CD4, approximately 87% CD8). The secondary response was weaker but peaked faster, day 5 versus 15.

TCRdb re-derived calls from the 5' RACE reads in MiXCR, one entry per CDR3 protein. The sample gives some 670,000 distinct CDR3 sequences, roughly an eighth of which show up once; about 15% is in the top ten. Germline lookup yields CDR1 SNHLY and CDR2 FYNNEI. This CDR3 spans 15 amino acids. The V segment lost 7 bases and the J segment 2 bases; nucleotides outside the gene matches: 5. For this clonotype: Its antigen is not identified.

V is TRBV2 and J is TRBJ2-1; TRBD2 aligns across 10 bases. This clonotype originated in a man aged 30 to 39 who received the YFV17D yellow fever vaccine. The material was PBMCs, obtained on the day of the yellow fever booster vaccination. The CDR3 coding sequence is TGTGCCAGCATACGGACTAGCGGAACCTACAATGAGCAGTTCTTC. Residues: CASIRTSGTYNEQFF.